Sequencing of this T cell receptor (beta chain) was carried out in a study of T cells in localized non-small cell lung cancer. Broader study findings: In uninvolved adjacent lung, T cell clonality reached its highest value, exceeding tumor. A raised T cell density in blood coincided with lengthier overall survival.

Adjacent lung tissue lacking atypia was obtained at a distance of at least 2 cm from the tumor margin. To note about this clone: Its antigen is as yet unknown.

The table came from immunoSEQ multiplex PCR; TCRdb's copy has only in-frame clones and leaves some out. The data show roughly 2,500 clones, about 29% seen once. This material consisted of normal lung tissue next to the tumor, taken before any cancer treatment. The receptor was isolated from a man aged 40 to 69 with stage I lung adenocarcinoma.

CDR3 region: CASSLPGDNEKLFF. The CDR3 coding sequence is TGTGCCAGCAGCCTCCCTGGGGATAATGAAAAACTGTTTTTT. The chain couples TRBV6-8 to TRBJ1-4; D is unclear. This CDR3 has 14 amino acids. V was pared by 6 bases and J by 4 bases, with 12 bases between. CDR1 MNHGY and CDR2 SAAAGT come from the germline V gene.